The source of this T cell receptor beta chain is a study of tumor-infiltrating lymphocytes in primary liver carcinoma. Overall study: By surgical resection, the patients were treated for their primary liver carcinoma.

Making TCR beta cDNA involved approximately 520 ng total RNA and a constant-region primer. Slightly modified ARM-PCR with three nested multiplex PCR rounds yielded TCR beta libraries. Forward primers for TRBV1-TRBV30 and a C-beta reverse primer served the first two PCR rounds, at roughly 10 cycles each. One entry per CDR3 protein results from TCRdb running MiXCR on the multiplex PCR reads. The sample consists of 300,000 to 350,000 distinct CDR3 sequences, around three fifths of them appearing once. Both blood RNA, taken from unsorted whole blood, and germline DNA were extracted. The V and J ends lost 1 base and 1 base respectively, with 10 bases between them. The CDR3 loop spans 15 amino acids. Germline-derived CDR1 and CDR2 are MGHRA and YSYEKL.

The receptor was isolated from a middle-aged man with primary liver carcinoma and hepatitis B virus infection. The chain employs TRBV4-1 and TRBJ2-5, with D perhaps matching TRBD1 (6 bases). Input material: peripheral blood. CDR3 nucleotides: TGCGCCAGCAGCCAAGTCGGGACAAGCCAAGAGACCCAGTACTTC. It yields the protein CASSQVGTSQETQYF.